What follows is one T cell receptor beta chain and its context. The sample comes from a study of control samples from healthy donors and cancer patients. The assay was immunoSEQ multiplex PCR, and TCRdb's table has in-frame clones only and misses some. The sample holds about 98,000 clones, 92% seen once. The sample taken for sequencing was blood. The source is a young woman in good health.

The CDR3 reads CASSRGIGLMNTEAFF. The CDR3 nucleotides read TGTGCCAGTAGTAGGGGGATTGGCCTCATGAACACTGAAGCTTTCTTT. J is TRBJ1-1 and V is TRBV19, with D maybe TRBD1 (5 bases). CDR1 and CDR2 (germline): LNHDA, SQIVND (reference sequence). With 4 bases removed from V and 0 bases from J, the gap between germline ends came to 15 bases. The CDR3 length is 16 residues.